One and the same sample provided the 29 T cell receptor beta chains below, sequenced in a study of blood T cell repertoires in COVID-19 (TCRdb year 2020). Library prep was done by the immunoSEQ multiplex PCR assay. This is the immuneACCESS table as TCRdb keeps it, with only in-frame sequences that have V and J called. A part of the clones is gone; compared with another copy, unresolved V genes explain less than half, and the rest is unexplained. Present in this sample are fewer than 350,000 clones, approximately 88% of which were seen just once. Approximately 10% of the sample is taken by the ten largest. Sequenced material: peripheral blood. Receptor source: a man under 40 with COVID-19, enrolled during active disease.

The chain uses TRBV6-2 or TRBV6-3 and TRBJ2-3, with TRBD1 matching over 7 bases. The V and J ends lost 5 bases and 3 bases, in that order; junction bases with no gene match: 5. This CDR3 spans 14 amino acids. Germline V gene lookup returns CDR1 MNHEY and CDR2 SVGEGT. CDR3 DNA sequence: TGTGCCAGCAGTACGAGACAGGGTACAGATACGCAGTATTTT. It is translated as CASSTRQGTDTQYF.

The chain employs TRBV7-8 and TRBJ1-2; a weak D match, TRBD1 (6 bases). The CDR3 has 16 residues. In germline, CDR1 is SGHVS, CDR2 FQNEAQ. V lost 0 bases and J lost 4, with 15 bases in between. CDR3 DNA sequence: TGTGCCAGCAGCTTAGCGATAGATCCAGGGGCCTATGGCTACACCTTC. It yields the protein CASSLAIDPGAYGYTF.

This chain connects TRBV27 to TRBJ2-7, with TRBD2 matching 9 bases. This CDR3 region has 17 residues. The germline V gene encodes CDR1 MNHEY and CDR2 SMNVEV (reference sequence). J lost 3 bases, V lost 5 bases, and 14 bases had no gene match. The chain's CDR3 is CASSILAGRGRIYEQYF. The CDR3 DNA reads TGTGCCAGCAGTATCCTAGCGGGACGAGGGAGAATCTACGAGCAGTACTTC.

This chain connects TRBV5-1 to TRBJ2-3; D perhaps matches TRBD1 (5 bases). This CDR3 comprises 13 residues. V gave up 4 bases and J gave up 0 bases, with 6 bases separating them. Germline assignment: CDR1 SGHRS and CDR2 YFSETQ. Written as DNA, the CDR3 is TGCGCCAGCAGCCCAGGGAGCACAGATACGCAGTATTTT. Its translation: CASSPGSTDTQYF.

The V gene is TRBV15, the J gene TRBJ1-2; 8 positions agree with TRBD1. The J segment lost 4 bases and the V segment lost 4 bases, leaving 8 bases of the junction unmatched. The CDR3 totals 15 residues. The germline V gene has CDR1 LNHNV and CDR2 YYDKDF (reference sequence). The CDR3 region has the DNA TGTGCCACCAGCACGGCGGGACAGGCCATCTATGGCTACACCTTC. This translates into CATSTAGQAIYGYTF. The variable domain in full, with the rest retrieved from reference TRBV15 and TRBJ1-2, is DAMVIQNPRYQVTQFGKPVTLSCSQTLNHNVMYWYQQKSSQAPKLLFHYYDKDFNNEADTPDNFQSRRPNTSFCFLDIRSPGLGDTAMYLCATSTAGQAIYGYTFGSGTRLTVV.

The chain combines TRBV6-5 with TRBJ1-2; 11 bases are shared with TRBD1. With 6 bases clipped from V and 4 bases from J, the junction kept 7 bases outside the gene matches. Germline V gene data show CDR1 as MNHEY and CDR2 as SVGAGI. The CDR3 runs to 15 residues. CDR3 in amino acids: CASSTPGTGGYGYTF. The DNA of the CDR3 is TGTGCCAGCAGCACACCCGGGACAGGGGGCTATGGCTACACCTTC.

This clone showed up just once. This chain links TRBV5-1 with TRBJ1-5, with 9 bases lining up with TRBD1. V was clipped by 4 bases and J by 7 bases; unmatched bases: 9. Germline loops: CDR1 SGHRS, CDR2 YFSETQ. This CDR3 region has 15 residues. CDR3 DNA: TGCGCCAGCAGCCCAGCCGGGACAGGGTACCAGCCCCAGCATTTT. Translated, it gives CASSPAGTGYQPQHF.

V is TRBV7-8 and J is TRBJ2-7, with TRBD1 matching 9 bases. Per the germline V gene, CDR1 is SGHVS and CDR2 is FQNEAQ. With 1 base clipped from V and 6 bases from J, the junction kept 7 bases outside the gene matches. The CDR3 sequence is 15 residues long. The CDR3 DNA reads as TGTGCCAGCAGCTTAGTGGGACAGGGACGGAGCGAGCAGTACTTC. Its translation: CASSLVGQGRSEQYF.

This clone showed up just once. The rearrangement uses TRBV5-1 and TRBJ2-7, with D tentatively TRBD1 (6 bases). Trimming took 0 bases from V and 7 from J, leaving 14 bases between them. Germline CDR1 and CDR2: SGHRS and YFSETQ. The CDR3 extends over 14 amino acids. The CDR3 spells CASSLGWDNGEQYF. The CDR3 DNA reads as TGCGCCAGCAGCTTGGGTTGGGACAATGGAGAGCAGTACTTC. Complete variable domain (other parts from reference TRBV5-1 and TRBJ2-7): KAGVTQTPRYLIKTRGQQVTLSCSPISGHRSVSWYQQTPGQGLQFLFEYFSETQRNKGNFPGRFSGRQFSNSRSEMNVSTLELGDSALYLCASSLGWDNGEQYFGPGTRLTVT.

J is TRBJ2-5 and V is TRBV21-1; the table calls TRBD2, which could not be checked here. TRBV21-1 is assigned pseudogene status. The CDR3 totals 16 residues. This CDR3 is CASSTLTRSVAETQYF. DNA of the CDR3: TGTGCCAGCAGCACATTGACTCGCTCCGTGGCAGAGACCCAGTACTTC.

This clone was detected only once. V and J are TRBV30 and TRBJ2-7; D gene ambiguous. CDR3 length: 13 amino acids. Germline V gene data show CDR1 as GTSNPN and CDR2 as SVGIG (reference sequence). The germline V and J ends were trimmed by 3 bases and 2 bases, with 11 bases remaining between them. This CDR3 is CAWRSGSPYEQYF. The CDR3 region has the DNA TGTGCCTGGAGGTCAGGCTCTCCCTACGAGCAGTACTTC.

In its sample, this clone was seen once. This sequence joins TRBV27 and TRBJ2-3; 10 bases fit TRBD2. Germline trimming cut 8 bases from V and 5 bases from J; bases unmatched to any gene: 10. CDR3 length equals 15 residues. Germline-derived CDR1 and CDR2 are MNHEY and SMNVEV (reference sequence). CDR3 sequence reads: CASSKGASGGDTQYF. CDR3 in DNA: TGTGCCAGCTCCAAAGGGGCTAGCGGGGGAGATACGCAGTATTTT.

The chain employs TRBV28 and TRBJ2-7, with 9 bases fitting TRBD1. The CDR3 is made up of 14 amino acids. Germline assignment: CDR1 MDHEN and CDR2 SYDVKM. The ends lost 6 bases at V and 5 bases at J; junction bases unmatched: 8. In DNA, the CDR3 is TGTGCCAGCAGCCCACAGGGGGCGCTGGACGAGCAGTACTTC. It encodes CASSPQGALDEQYF.

The V gene is TRBV12-3 or TRBV12-4, the J gene TRBJ1-4, with 8 bases aligning to TRBD1. The CDR3 runs 13 residues. Trimming at V came to 5 bases and at J to 13 bases, leaving 9 bases not matched to a gene. The CDR3 reads CASSSKSRGRLFF. In DNA form, the CDR3 reads TGTGCCAGCAGTAGCAAGAGCAGGGGGCGACTGTTTTTT.

CDR3 protein: CASSQDPGWGNEQFF. CDR3 bases: TGCGCCAGCAGCCAGGACCCAGGGTGGGGCAATGAGCAGTTCTTC. The rearrangement joins TRBV4-1 to TRBJ2-1; D may be TRBD1 (5 bases). Germline CDR1 reads MGHRA; CDR2 reads YSYEKL. V lost 3 bases to trimming and J lost 6 bases, with 15 bases between them. The CDR3 is 15 residues long.

The rearrangement joins TRBV6-5 to TRBJ1-1; the D is unclear. Between the trimmed V and J ends, which lost 6 bases and 0 bases, there was a span of 8 bases. The CDR3 is 13 amino acids. CDR1 MNHEY and CDR2 SVGAGI come from the germline V gene. Here the CDR3 DNA reads TGTGCCAGCAGCCCACAGCTGAACACTGAAGCTTTCTTT. Protein sequence: CASSPQLNTEAFF.

V gene TRBV9 combines with J gene TRBJ2-1, with D possibly matching TRBD2 (6 bases). V was clipped by 2 bases and J by 5 bases, with 14 bases between them. Per the germline V gene, CDR1 is SGDLS and CDR2 is YYNGEE. CDR3 length: 15 residues. The CDR3 spells CASSVVGRRDNEQFF. The CDR3 DNA reads TGTGCCAGCAGCGTCGTTGGGAGGAGGGACAATGAGCAGTTCTTC.

V and J are TRBV2 and TRBJ1-1; D not resolved. V was trimmed by 1 base and J by 4 bases, leaving 10 bases between them. Germline loops: CDR1 SNHLY, CDR2 FYNNEI. The CDR3 loop spans 14 amino acids. For the CDR3, the DNA is TGTGCCAGCAGTGAAGGCAGCTGGGCCACTGAAGCTTTCTTT. Translation gives CASSEGSWATEAFF.

The rearrangement uses TRBV30 and TRBJ1-2, with D possibly matching TRBD1 (5 bases). The germline V gene has CDR1 GTSNPN and CDR2 SVGIG (reference sequence). The length of the CDR3 is 16 residues. Between the trimmed V and J ends, which lost 3 bases and 1 base, there was a span of 18 bases. The CDR3 DNA sequence: TGTGCCTGGAGCTTCCCCAGGGAGGCCCTTAACTATGGCTACACCTTC. Translation: CAWSFPREALNYGYTF.

V is TRBV24-1 and J is TRBJ1-2; possible D gene TRBD1, 6 bases. Per germline, CDR1 KGHDR and CDR2 SFDVKD. V lost 4 bases to trimming and J lost 4 bases, with 9 bases between them. The CDR3 is 13 residues long. The CDR3, as DNA: TGTGCCACCAGTGAGGGGGCCTCCTATGGCTACACCTTC. Residues: CATSEGASYGYTF.

The chain employs TRBV10-3 and TRBJ2-7; TRBD1 aligns across 9 bases. The CDR3 consists of 16 residues. Germline assignment: CDR1 ENHRY and CDR2 SYGVKD. V trimming: 7 bases; J trimming: 0 bases; junction bases outside the gene matches: 10. The DNA of the CDR3 is TGTGCCATCATCGGACAGGGGTTTGGGAGCTCCTACGAGCAGTACTTC. This encodes CAIIGQGFGSSYEQYF.

This clone has more than one count but fewer than ten. The rearrangement uses TRBV27 and TRBJ2-1; 14 bases align to TRBD2. Germline V CDR1 and CDR2: MNHEY, SMNVEV (reference sequence). CDR3 length: 13 residues. V was pared by 6 bases and J by 15 bases, with 7 bases of the junction left unmatched. The CDR3 bases are TGTGCCAGCAGACAGACTAGCGGGGGGGCCGCGTTCTTC. The encoded protein is CASRQTSGGAAFF.

The table lists this clone with a few counts. The chain recombines TRBV30 with TRBJ2-7, with 10 bases matching TRBD2. J lost 2 bases, V lost 2 bases, and 9 bases had no gene match. Germline V gene data show CDR1 as GTSNPN and CDR2 as SVGIG (reference sequence). This CDR3 comprises 16 residues. The CDR3 loop is CAWSPLAGDLPYEQYF. CDR3 sequence (DNA): TGTGCCTGGAGTCCCCTAGCGGGAGACCTCCCCTACGAGCAGTACTTC.

The genes are TRBV6-5 and TRBJ2-7; 8 bases fit TRBD1. The CDR3 totals 14 residues. Germline assignment: CDR1 MNHEY and CDR2 SVGAGI. The V segment lost 0 bases and the J segment 5 bases; nucleotides outside the gene matches: 3. CDR3 DNA: TGTGCCAGCAGTTACTCGACAGGGGTCCACGAGCAGTACTTC. The encoded protein is CASSYSTGVHEQYF.

This clone occurred once. The chain has TRBV7-6 and TRBJ1-5; maybe TRBD1 (6 bases). The CDR3 is made up of 16 amino acids. V was trimmed by 0 bases and J by 3 bases, leaving 12 bases between them. CDR1 and CDR2 (germline): SGHVS, FNYEAQ. The CDR3: CASSLAPYRANQPQHF. The CDR3 DNA reads as TGTGCCAGCAGCTTAGCGCCGTACAGGGCCAATCAGCCCCAGCATTTT.

This clone was observed a single time. This chain connects TRBV11-3 to TRBJ1-1; TRBD1 matches 11 bases. The CDR3 is 14 amino acids. The junction had 2 bases not matched to a gene; V was cut back by 4 bases and J by 4 bases. Germline values: CDR1 SGHNT, CDR2 YENEEA. This CDR3 reads CASSWGTGGTEAFF. The CDR3 DNA is TGTGCCAGCAGCTGGGGGACAGGGGGCACTGAAGCTTTCTTT.

This clone was recorded only once. The CDR3 DNA is TGTGCCAGCATGGTGGGGAGTATTCCTAACTATGGCTACACCTTC. Translating it yields CASMVGSIPNYGYTF. The chain employs TRBV28 and TRBJ1-2; D not certain. CDR3 size: 15 residues. Per germline, CDR1 MDHEN and CDR2 SYDVKM. V dropped 7 bases and J dropped 0 bases, with 15 bases sitting between them.

This chain uses TRBV3-1 (or the pseudogene TRBV3-2) with TRBJ2-3, with D perhaps matching TRBD2 (5 bases). V dropped 1 base and J dropped 3 bases, with 14 bases sitting between them. In germline, CDR1 is LGHDT, CDR2 YNNKEL (reference sequence). The CDR3 spans 16 residues. The CDR3 sequence: CASSQGGARGTDTQYF. Written as DNA, the CDR3 is TGTGCCAGCAGCCAAGGGGGTGCAAGAGGGACAGATACGCAGTATTTT.

The chain uses TRBV6-1 and TRBJ1-2; 9 bases are a match to TRBD1. V shed 0 bases and J 2 bases; nucleotides not matched to a gene: 4. From germline, CDR1 is MNHNS and CDR2 SASEGT. CDR3 size: 16 residues. The CDR3 protein is CASSEAPDRGNYGYTF. CDR3 in DNA: TGTGCCAGCAGTGAAGCCCCGGACAGGGGAAACTATGGCTACACCTTC.